These 26 T cell receptor beta chains were all obtained from the same sample, sequenced in a study of CD8 T cells in ankylosing spondylitis. TCRdb reprocessed the 5' RACE reads with MiXCR, giving one entry per CDR3 protein. The sample yields about 39,000 distinct CDR3 sequences, 3% seen once. Sample: blood, either unsorted or a sorted T cell fraction (not recorded which). All receptors come from a male donor with ankylosing spondylitis or in good health (not recorded which).

The sample holds many counts of this clonotype. This chain uses TRBV9 with TRBJ1-3; no clear D. Trimming left V 4 bases short and J 0 bases short, with 11 bases between. CDR3 size: 15 residues. Germline-derived CDR1 and CDR2 are SGDLS and YYNGEE. This CDR3 reads CASSLTGSSGNTIYF. The DNA of the CDR3 is TGTGCCAGCAGCCTGACGGGGAGCTCTGGAAACACCATATATTTT.

This clonotype showed up many times. This rearrangement joins TRBV9 to TRBJ2-3; D is ambiguous. The ends were cut back, 0 bases at V and 2 bases at J, with 7 bases in the middle. Germline V CDR1 and CDR2: SGDLS, YYNGEE. The CDR3 is made up of 14 amino acids. The CDR3 bases are TGTGCCAGCAGCGTAGGTGGGATCACAGATACGCAGTATTTT. Amino acids: CASSVGGITDTQYF.

In this sample, this clonotype turned up many times. V usage is TRBV9 and J usage is TRBJ2-2; possibly TRBD2 for D (6 bases). The ends were cut back, 2 bases at V and 6 bases at J, with 14 bases in the middle. This CDR3 has 15 amino acids. Germline-derived CDR1 and CDR2 are SGDLS and YYNGEE. Written as DNA, the CDR3 is TGTGCCAGCAGCGTCTGGGACTCTGGTCCCGGGGAGCTGTTTTTT. Protein product: CASSVWDSGPGELFF.

Many counts were recorded for this clonotype. J is TRBJ2-5 and V is TRBV9; possible D gene TRBD1, 5 bases. Germline assignment: CDR1 SGDLS and CDR2 YYNGEE. The V end lost 1 base, the J end lost 1 base, and 11 bases lay between the germline ends. CDR3 size: 15 residues. The CDR3 DNA reads TGTGCCAGCAGCGTAATCGACAGACCCCAAGAGACCCAGTACTTC. Its translation: CASSVIDRPQETQYF.

This rearrangement joins TRBV9 to TRBJ2-5; TRBD2 agrees at 13 bases. Germline CDR1 is SGDLS and CDR2 is YYNGEE. The CDR3 is 16 amino acids. The V gene end was trimmed by 4 bases and the J gene end by 3 bases; junction bases not matched to a gene: 6. The DNA for the CDR3 is TGTGCCAGCAGCCCAGGACTAGCGGGGGTCGAAGAGACCCAGTACTTC. Its protein product is CASSPGLAGVEETQYF.

This clonotype was observed at least ten times. The J gene is TRBJ2-3, the V gene TRBV9, with 9 bases fitting TRBD2. The CDR3 length is 16 residues. Trimming removed 4 bases from V and 1 base from J; junction bases left unmatched: 7. The germline V gene encodes CDR1 SGDLS and CDR2 YYNGEE. CDR3 sequence reads: CASSTYERGGTDTQYF. The DNA for the CDR3 is TGTGCCAGCAGCACCTATGAGCGGGGGGGCACAGATACGCAGTATTTT.

This clonotype was detected only a few times. The chain recombines TRBV9 with TRBJ2-1; TRBD1 matches at 7 bases. J lost 7 bases, V lost 3 bases, and 7 bases had no gene match. CDR1 and CDR2 from the germline V gene are SGDLS and YYNGEE. This CDR3 has 14 residues. The chain's CDR3 is CASSASTGYNEQFF. The CDR3 region has the DNA TGTGCCAGCAGCGCCTCGACAGGGTATAATGAGCAGTTCTTC.

The rearrangement links TRBV9 to TRBJ2-5; no clear D. V was cut by 0 bases and J by 2 bases, with 11 bases left in between. The CDR3 totals 15 residues. CDR1 and CDR2 from the germline V gene are SGDLS and YYNGEE. The CDR3 DNA is TGTGCCAGCAGCGTAGGGCCCCCCAGGCAAGAGACCCAGTACTTC. This translates into CASSVGPPRQETQYF.

This clonotype has at least ten counts. The CDR3, as DNA: TGTGCCAGCAGCGTCACTGAAAATACGCAGTATTTT. Amino acids: CASSVTENTQYF. The V gene is TRBV9, the J gene TRBJ2-3; unclear D gene. This CDR3 region has 12 residues. Germline CDR1 reads SGDLS; CDR2 reads YYNGEE. V was trimmed by 2 bases and J by 7 bases, leaving 8 bases between them.

This clonotype has at least ten counts. The V call is TRBV9, the J call TRBJ2-3; 8 bases fit TRBD2. Trimming cost V 4 bases and J 4 bases; bases outside gene matches: 11. The CDR3 consists of 16 residues. Germline-derived CDR1 and CDR2 are SGDLS and YYNGEE. As DNA, the CDR3 is TGTGCCAGCAGCACCGCTGGCGGGGGGACCGCAGATACGCAGTATTTT. This sequence encodes CASSTAGGGTADTQYF.

In its sample, this clonotype was seen many times. The genes are TRBV9 and TRBJ2-2; no clear D. Germline loops: CDR1 SGDLS, CDR2 YYNGEE. V lost 4 bases and J lost 3, with 13 bases in between. This CDR3 comprises 15 residues. CDR3 coding DNA: TGTGCCAGCAGCCCCGTTGGCGCGGACACCGGGGAGCTGTTTTTT. Encoded protein: CASSPVGADTGELFF.

This clonotype showed up many times. The J gene is TRBJ2-1, the V gene TRBV9; 8 nucleotides line up with TRBD2. The V segment lost 0 bases and the J segment 6 bases; nucleotides outside the gene matches: 5. Germline V gene sequence: CDR1 SGDLS, CDR2 YYNGEE. The CDR3 is 15 amino acids. CDR3 in amino acids: CASSVAITSGNEQFF. The CDR3 region has the DNA TGTGCCAGCAGCGTAGCAATCACTAGCGGCAATGAGCAGTTCTTC.

This clonotype was observed at least ten times. The chain carries TRBV9 and TRBJ2-5; 11 nucleotides match TRBD2. Germline trimming cut 0 bases from V and 5 bases from J; bases unmatched to any gene: 12. The CDR3 is 18 amino acids. Germline V gene data show CDR1 as SGDLS and CDR2 as YYNGEE. The CDR3 spells CASSVGSLAGGPGETQYF. The CDR3 nucleotides are TGTGCCAGCAGCGTAGGATCTTTAGCGGGAGGGCCTGGGGAGACCCAGTACTTC.

This clonotype appeared many times. The chain links TRBV9 to TRBJ2-1; 9 bases fit TRBD2. Germline CDR1 reads SGDLS; CDR2 reads YYNGEE. This CDR3 region has 14 residues. The trim removed 4 bases at V and 7 bases at J, leaving 6 bases unmatched. CDR3 coding DNA: TGTGCCAGCAGCCCATTAGCGGGGGTGAATGAGCAGTTCTTC. As protein: CASSPLAGVNEQFF.

The sample holds many counts of this clonotype. The chain couples TRBV9 to TRBJ2-3; the D gene is possibly TRBD2 (5 bases). V shed 0 bases and J shed 6 bases, with 11 bases lying between them. The CDR3 contains 14 residues. Germline CDR1 and CDR2: SGDLS and YYNGEE. The CDR3 loop is CASSVASWRDTQYF. For the CDR3, the DNA is TGTGCCAGCAGCGTAGCTTCGTGGAGGGATACGCAGTATTTT.

This clonotype qualifies as medium-sized. The J gene is TRBJ2-3, the V gene TRBV9; D is possibly TRBD1 or TRBD2 (5 bases each). The CDR3 loop spans 15 amino acids. Germline V CDR1 and CDR2: SGDLS, YYNGEE. V dropped 4 bases and J dropped 3 bases, with 15 bases sitting between them. Written as DNA, the CDR3 is TGTGCCAGCAGCCCTTTCCTCGGGGCGACAGATACGCAGTATTTT. Translation gives CASSPFLGATDTQYF.

In this sample, this clonotype turned up many times. The CDR3 protein is CASRRTASGGDEAFF. The CDR3 nucleotides are TGTGCCAGCCGACGGACAGCTAGTGGTGGGGATGAAGCTTTCTTT. The chain joins TRBV9 to TRBJ1-1; TRBD1 might be the D (6 bases). The germline CDR1 and CDR2 sequences are SGDLS and YYNGEE. The ends were cut back, 7 bases at V and 7 bases at J, with 23 bases in the middle. The CDR3 has 15 amino acids. Supplemented by reference TRBV9 and TRBJ1-1, the full variable domain reads DSGVTQTPKHLITATGQRVTLRCSPRSGDLSVYWYQQSLDQGLQFLIQYYNGEERAKGNILERFSAQQFPDLHSELNLSSLELGDSALYFCASRRTASGGDEAFFGQGTRLTVV.

This clonotype was observed at least ten times. This chain uses TRBV9 with TRBJ2-3; D possibly uses TRBD1 or TRBD2 (5 bases each). The V and J ends lost 3 bases and 6 bases respectively, with 14 bases between them. Germline V lookup: CDR1 SGDLS, CDR2 YYNGEE. The CDR3 contains 14 residues. The CDR3: CASSAGAILDTQYF. In DNA form, the CDR3 reads TGTGCCAGCAGCGCCGGGGCTATATTGGATACGCAGTATTTT.

This clonotype has more than one count but fewer than ten. In DNA, the CDR3 is TGTGCCAGCAGCGTCGGGCAGGGCTGGGATGAGCAGTTCTTC. Translating gives CASSVGQGWDEQFF. The chain combines TRBV9 with TRBJ2-1; D is perhaps TRBD1 (5 bases). Germline V gene data show CDR1 as SGDLS and CDR2 as YYNGEE. The CDR3 is 14 residues long. Trimming shortened V by 2 bases and J by 8 bases, and 14 bases separated the two germline ends. The complete variable domain, with remaining parts taken from reference TRBV9 and TRBJ2-1, reads DSGVTQTPKHLITATGQRVTLRCSPRSGDLSVYWYQQSLDQGLQFLIQYYNGEERAKGNILERFSAQQFPDLHSELNLSSLELGDSALYFCASSVGQGWDEQFFGPGTRLTVL.

A remark on this clonotype: Mismatch with germline at one junction end may stem from a read error. The chain links TRBV9 to TRBJ2-1; 7 nucleotides match TRBD2. The CDR3 contains 15 residues. Germline lookup yields CDR1 SGDLS and CDR2 YYNGEE. CDR3 sequence (DNA): TGTGCTAGCAGCGTCAGCGGGGCAAGCTACAATGAGCAGTTCTTC. As protein: CASSVSGASYNEQFF. Full variable domain (missing parts from reference TRBV9 and TRBJ2-1): DSGVTQTPKHLITATGQRVTLRCSPRSGDLSVYWYQQSLDQGLQFLIQYYNGEERAKGNILERFSAQQFPDLHSELNLSSLELGDSALYFCASSVSGASYNEQFFGPGTRLTVL.

This clonotype was observed at least ten times. J is TRBJ2-2 and V is TRBV9; TRBD2 aligns across 11 bases. This CDR3 is built from 17 residues. Germline V gene sequence: CDR1 SGDLS, CDR2 YYNGEE. The junction had 8 bases not matched to a gene; V was cut back by 2 bases and J by 5 bases. The CDR3 here is CASSVAIAGGGTGELFF. In DNA, the CDR3 is TGTGCCAGCAGCGTGGCCATAGCGGGAGGGGGGACCGGGGAGCTGTTTTTT.

This clonotype was observed at least ten times. The gene calls are TRBV9 and TRBJ2-3, with 12 bases that match TRBD2. The junction had 11 bases not matched to a gene; V was cut back by 4 bases and J by 5 bases. CDR1 is SGDLS, CDR2 YYNGEE, per germline. The CDR3 spans 17 residues. The CDR3: CASSNSPLAGGIDTQYF. The CDR3 DNA reads as TGTGCCAGCAGCAACTCTCCCCTAGCGGGAGGGATAGATACGCAGTATTTT.

This clonotype was counted many times. The genes are TRBV9 and TRBJ2-3, with 7 bases aligning to TRBD1. The ends lost 4 bases at V and 0 bases at J; junction bases unmatched: 5. Germline CDR1 and CDR2: SGDLS and YYNGEE. This CDR3 has 15 amino acids. The CDR3 nucleotides read TGTGCCAGCAGCAGGGGGACAGTTAGCACAGATACGCAGTATTTT. Protein product: CASSRGTVSTDTQYF. The whole variable domain, remainder taken from reference TRBV9 and TRBJ2-3, is DSGVTQTPKHLITATGQRVTLRCSPRSGDLSVYWYQQSLDQGLQFLIQYYNGEERAKGNILERFSAQQFPDLHSELNLSSLELGDSALYFCASSRGTVSTDTQYFGPGTRLTVL.

In its sample, this clonotype is medium-sized (0.01 to 0.1%). The V gene is TRBV29-1, the J gene TRBJ2-1; 7 bases fit TRBD2. CDR3 length: 11 amino acids. Per germline, CDR1 SQVTM and CDR2 ANQGSEA. The CDR3 region is CNGEGRYEQFF. The CDR3, as DNA: TGCAACGGGGAGGGCAGATATGAGCAGTTCTTC.

This clonotype was observed many times. This rearrangement joins TRBV9 to TRBJ2-3, with 8 positions matching TRBD1. The J segment lost 4 bases and the V segment lost 4 bases, leaving 5 bases of the junction unmatched. CDR3 length: 14 amino acids. Germline values: CDR1 SGDLS, CDR2 YYNGEE. In DNA form, the CDR3 reads TGTGCCAGCAGCCCCCGGACAGGGTCAGATACGCAGTATTTT. This sequence encodes CASSPRTGSDTQYF.

This clonotype has at least ten counts. This rearrangement joins TRBV9 to TRBJ2-1; 14 bases map to TRBD2. CDR1 and CDR2 from the germline V gene are SGDLS and YYNGEE. The V segment lost 4 bases and the J segment 8 bases; nucleotides outside the gene matches: 8. The CDR3 consists of 16 residues. CDR3 in DNA: TGTGCCAGCAGCACCCGACTAGCGGGGGGGCAAGATGAGCAGTTCTTC. This sequence encodes CASSTRLAGGQDEQFF. The entire variable domain, with the rest obtained from reference TRBV9 and TRBJ2-1, is as follows: DSGVTQTPKHLITATGQRVTLRCSPRSGDLSVYWYQQSLDQGLQFLIQYYNGEERAKGNILERFSAQQFPDLHSELNLSSLELGDSALYFCASSTRLAGGQDEQFFGPGTRLTVL.